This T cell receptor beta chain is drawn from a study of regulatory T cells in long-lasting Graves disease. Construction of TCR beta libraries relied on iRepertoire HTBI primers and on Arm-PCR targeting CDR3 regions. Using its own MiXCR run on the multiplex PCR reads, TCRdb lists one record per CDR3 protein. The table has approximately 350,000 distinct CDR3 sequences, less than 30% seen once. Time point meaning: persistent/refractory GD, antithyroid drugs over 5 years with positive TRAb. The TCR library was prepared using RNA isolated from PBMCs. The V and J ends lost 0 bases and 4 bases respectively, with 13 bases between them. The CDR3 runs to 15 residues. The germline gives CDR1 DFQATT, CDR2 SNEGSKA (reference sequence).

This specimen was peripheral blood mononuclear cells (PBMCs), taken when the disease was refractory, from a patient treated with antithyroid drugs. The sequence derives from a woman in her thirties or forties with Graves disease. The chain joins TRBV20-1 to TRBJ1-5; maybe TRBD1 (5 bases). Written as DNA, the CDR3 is TGCAGTGCTAGAGATTACCGGGACGGAAATCAGCCCCAGCATTTT. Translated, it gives CSARDYRDGNQPQHF.